These 29 T cell receptor beta chains were all obtained from the same sample, sequenced in a study of cytomegalovirus exposure and HLA in healthy donors. 60 Vbeta and 13 Jbeta primers were used in PCR. Profiled with immunoSEQ multiplex PCR; TCRdb holds only in-frame clones, not every one. The sample consists of roughly 97,000 clones, nearly 80% of them appearing once. The sequenced material came from PBMCs. These TCRs come from a man in his sixties in good health and CMV-seropositive.

The genes are TRBV7-8 and TRBJ2-7, with D maybe TRBD1 (5 bases). Germline loops: CDR1 SGHVS, CDR2 FQNEAQ. The CDR3 length is 13 residues. Trimming pared 5 bases from V and 2 bases from J, leaving 10 bases between. The CDR3 DNA is TGTGCCAGCAGCCCAAAGACAGCCTACGAGCAGTACTTC. Translation gives CASSPKTAYEQYF. Together with reference TRBV7-8 and TRBJ2-7, the CDR3 gives the full variable domain: GAGVSQSPRYKVAKRGQDVALRCDPISGHVSLFWYQQALGQGPEFLTYFQNEAQLDKSGLPSDRFFAERPEGSVSTLKIQRTQQEDSAVYLCASSPKTAYEQYFGPGTRLTVT.

Only one count was recorded for this clone. This chain uses TRBV13 with TRBJ1-1; a possible D gene is TRBD1 (5 bases). The CDR3 is 13 residues long. The V end was cut by 2 bases, the J end by 6 bases, with 10 bases between. In germline, CDR1 is PRHDT, CDR2 FYEKMQ (reference sequence). DNA for the CDR3: TGTGCCAGCAGCTTATGGCAGGGCCCTGAAGCTTTCTTT. This sequence encodes CASSLWQGPEAFF.

A few counts support this clone. The chain employs TRBV11-1 and TRBJ1-2; 10 nucleotides line up with TRBD1. The CDR3 is made up of 13 amino acids. Germline assignment: CDR1 SGHAT and CDR2 FQDESV (reference sequence). V lost 5 bases, J lost 6 bases, and 3 bases stayed unmatched. The CDR3: CASSQGTGDGYTF. The CDR3 region has the DNA TGTGCCAGCAGCCAAGGGACAGGGGATGGCTACACCTTC.

The chain links TRBV15 to TRBJ2-6; a possible D gene is TRBD2 (6 bases). Trimming pared 0 bases from V and 12 bases from J, leaving 15 bases between. This CDR3 has 15 residues. From germline, CDR1 is LNHNV and CDR2 YYDKDF (reference sequence). For the CDR3, the DNA is TGTGCCACCAGCAGAGATAGTAGGGAGGTAGGCGTCCTGACTTTC. Translating gives CATSRDSREVGVLTF.

The chain carries TRBV2 and TRBJ2-5; no clear D. With the DNA end fitting TRBJ2-7 better, the J assignment may be wrong. The CDR3 length is 13 residues. Germline loops: CDR1 SNHLY, CDR2 FYNNEI. The CDR3 sequence: CASSGQVPYEQYF. CDR3 nucleotides: TGTGCCAGCAGTGGCCAGGTCCCCTACGAGCAGTACTTC.

V and J are TRBV7-2 and TRBJ2-5, with 9 bases that match TRBD1. The assigned J gene may be wrong: the sequence end matches TRBJ2-7 better. CDR1 is SGHTA and CDR2 is FQGNSA in the germline V gene. This CDR3 is built from 17 residues. The CDR3 reads CASNNAGQGYSSYEQYF. The CDR3 coding sequence is TGTGCCAGCAACAACGCGGGACAGGGATATTCCTCCTACGAGCAGTACTTC.

The table lists this clone with a count of one. The chain recombines TRBV5-4 with TRBJ1-2, with a possible D match to TRBD1 (5 bases). The ends were cut back, 1 base at V and 6 bases at J, with 13 bases in the middle. The CDR3 contains 14 residues. CDR1 and CDR2 (germline): SGHNT, YYREEE (reference sequence). This chain's CDR3 is CASSLTQGSDGYTF. The CDR3 DNA follows: TGTGCCAGCAGCTTGACCCAGGGCTCGGATGGCTACACCTTC.

This chain links TRBV29-1 with TRBJ2-7, with TRBD1 matching 7 bases. The V and J ends lost 7 bases and 0 bases, in that order; junction bases with no gene match: 3. CDR3 length equals 12 residues. The germline V gene has CDR1 SQVTM and CDR2 ANQGSEA. The CDR3 sequence is CSAGQASYEQYF. The CDR3 nucleotides are TGCAGCGCCGGACAGGCCTCCTACGAGCAGTACTTC.

The V call is TRBV5-1, the J call TRBJ2-5; 14 bases align to TRBD2. J gave up 3 bases and V 4 bases, and 8 bases lay outside the gene matches. The CDR3 spans 17 residues. Germline assignment: CDR1 SGHRS and CDR2 YFSETQ. The CDR3 coding sequence is TGCGCCAGCAGCCTAGGACTAGCGGGAGGATTTGAAGAGACCCAGTACTTC. This translates into CASSLGLAGGFEETQYF.

A few counts support this clone. The genes are TRBV28 and TRBJ1-1, with D perhaps TRBD1 (5 bases). With 6 bases removed from V and 1 base from J, the gap between germline ends came to 12 bases. The CDR3 extends over 14 amino acids. The germline CDR1 and CDR2 sequences are MDHEN and SYDVKM. The CDR3 nucleotides are TGTGCCAGCAGGGGGGGAGGAGGGAACACTGAAGCTTTCTTT. Translation gives CASRGGGGNTEAFF.

This chain connects TRBV12-5 to TRBJ1-3; possibly TRBD1 for D (6 bases). This CDR3 has 15 amino acids. Trimming removed 3 bases from V and 0 bases from J, with 9 bases in between. Germline CDR1 is LGHNT and CDR2 is FRNRAP. CDR3 sequence: CASGLQGDSGNTIYF. The DNA for the CDR3 is TGTGCTAGTGGTTTACAGGGAGACTCTGGAAACACCATATATTTT.

The chain joins TRBV5-1 to TRBJ2-2; D ambiguous. V was trimmed by 3 bases and J by 0 bases, leaving 3 bases between them. The CDR3 has 13 amino acids. The germline V gene encodes CDR1 SGHRS and CDR2 YFSETQ. The CDR3 bases are TGCGCCAGCAGCTCCTCGAACACCGGGGAGCTGTTTTTT. Translation: CASSSSNTGELFF.

V gene TRBV28 combines with J gene TRBJ2-1, with a tentative D call TRBD2 (5 bases). Germline V gene sequence: CDR1 MDHEN, CDR2 SYDVKM. CDR3 length: 15 amino acids. V lost 5 bases to trimming and J lost 0 bases, with 11 bases between them. For the CDR3, the DNA is TGTGCCAGCAGTCCGGGGTTTAGCTCCTACAATGAGCAGTTCTTC. This sequence encodes CASSPGFSSYNEQFF.

In DNA, the CDR3 is TGCGCCAGTAACAGGTTTACCTCTAGCACAGATACGCAGTATTTT. Translation: CASNRFTSSTDTQYF. This chain joins TRBV5-1 and TRBJ2-3, with a possible D match to TRBD1 (5 bases). CDR1 and CDR2 (germline): SGHRS, YFSETQ. V lost 8 bases to trimming and J lost 0 bases, with 16 bases between them. CDR3 size: 15 residues.

This clone was recorded only once. CDR3 DNA sequence: TGTGCCACCAGCAGAGTAGGACAGGGGGCGGACAATGAGCAGTTCTTC. As protein: CATSRVGQGADNEQFF. V is TRBV15 and J is TRBJ2-1; 11 nucleotides agree with TRBD1. The CDR3 runs 16 residues. Germline assignment: CDR1 LNHNV and CDR2 YYDKDF (reference sequence). V shed 1 base and J 5 bases; nucleotides not matched to a gene: 4. Supplemented by reference TRBV15 and TRBJ2-1, the full variable domain reads DAMVIQNPRYQVTQFGKPVTLSCSQTLNHNVMYWYQQKSSQAPKLLFHYYDKDFNNEADTPDNFQSRRPNTSFCFLDIRSPGLGDTAMYLCATSRVGQGADNEQFFGPGTRLTVL.

This clone appeared a single time. The V gene is TRBV18, the J gene TRBJ1-1; no reliable D call. The CDR3 runs to 14 residues. Germline-derived CDR1 and CDR2 are KGHSH and LQKENI. V was shortened by 5 bases and J by 4 bases, with 14 bases between the two germline ends. CDR3 nucleotide sequence: TGTGCCAGCTCAGAGGGCAGTGGGAGCACTGAAGCTTTCTTT. Protein product: CASSEGSGSTEAFF.

The CDR3, as DNA: TGTGCCAGCAGCGCGAAGGGAGGTGGGACGGGGGAGCTGTTTTTT. Its protein product is CASSAKGGGTGELFF. V and J are TRBV11-3 and TRBJ2-2; perhaps TRBD2 as D (6 bases). Germline V gene lookup returns CDR1 SGHNT and CDR2 YENEEA. This CDR3 comprises 15 residues. Trimming pared 5 bases from V and 8 bases from J, leaving 18 bases between.

This clone is a singleton in its sample. The chain recombines TRBV6-5 with TRBJ2-2, with 9 bases matching TRBD2. The CDR3 length is 14 residues. The V gene end was trimmed by 6 bases and the J gene end by 7 bases; junction bases not matched to a gene: 6. Germline lookup yields CDR1 MNHEY and CDR2 SVGAGI. CDR3 DNA sequence: TGTGCCAGCAGGGCTAGCGGGGAGTTCGGGGAGCTGTTTTTT. Amino acid sequence: CASRASGEFGELFF.

This chain uses TRBV28 with TRBJ1-5, with 8 bases fitting TRBD1. This CDR3 region has 15 residues. Germline CDR1 is MDHEN and CDR2 is SYDVKM. Losses at the gene ends were 5 bases for V and 7 bases for J; bases not matched to a gene: 10. CDR3 DNA sequence: TGTGCCAGCAGTCAACCCAGGGGGCGGGGGCAGCCCCAGCATTTT. Its translation: CASSQPRGRGQPQHF.

The chain is built from TRBV28 and TRBJ2-5, with D possibly matching TRBD1 (5 bases). The J call could be wrong; TRBJ2-7 is a better fit for the DNA end. Germline assignment: CDR1 MDHEN and CDR2 SYDVKM. This CDR3 is 14 amino acids long. This chain's CDR3 is CASSLRTLTYEQYF. The CDR3 DNA follows: TGTGCCAGCAGTCTAAGGACACTTACCTACGAGCAGTACTTC.

The chain links TRBV27 to TRBJ1-1; D might be TRBD1 (6 bases). Germline-derived CDR1 and CDR2 are MNHEY and SMNVEV (reference sequence). The V and J ends lost 8 bases and 1 base respectively, with 11 bases between them. The CDR3 is made up of 13 amino acids. CDR3 region: CASGLGANTEAFF. In DNA, the CDR3 is TGTGCCAGCGGCCTGGGGGCGAACACTGAAGCTTTCTTT.

This rearrangement joins TRBV7-2 to TRBJ2-5, with 9 bases identical to TRBD1. Germline V gene data show CDR1 as SGHTA and CDR2 as FQGNSA. The CDR3 extends over 15 amino acids. J gave up 0 bases and V 1 base, and 0 bases lay outside the gene matches. The CDR3 loop is CASSLDRGHQETQYF. The CDR3 DNA reads as TGTGCCAGCAGCTTAGACAGGGGGCACCAAGAGACCCAGTACTTC. Based on the CDR3 plus reference TRBV7-2 and TRBJ2-5, the full variable domain is GAGVSQSPSNKVTEKGKDVELRCDPISGHTALYWYRQSLGQGLEFLIYFQGNSAPDKSGLPSDRFSAERTGGSVSTLTIQRTQQEDSAVYLCASSLDRGHQETQYFGPGTRLLVL.

The chain combines TRBV6-6 with TRBJ2-7, with 10 bases aligning to TRBD1. The length of the CDR3 is 15 residues. CDR1 is MNHNY, CDR2 SVGAGI, per germline (reference sequence). V lost 4 bases and J lost 2; bases outside the gene matches: 5. CDR3 loop: CASSSRDRGTYEQYF. CDR3 sequence (DNA): TGTGCCAGCAGTTCCCGGGACAGGGGAACCTACGAGCAGTACTTC.

The chain links TRBV6-5 to TRBJ2-7; tentatively, D is TRBD2 (6 bases). Trimming took off 0 bases at V and 2 bases at J, with 11 bases between the two ends. There are 15 residues in the CDR3. From germline, CDR1 is MNHEY and CDR2 SVGAGI. The CDR3 region has the DNA TGTGCCAGCAGTTACTCGACGCGGGGTACCTACGAGCAGTACTTC. It yields the protein CASSYSTRGTYEQYF.

The CDR3 loop reads CASSLGAGGPYNEQFF. The CDR3 DNA reads TGTGCCAGCAGCTTAGGAGCGGGGGGGCCCTACAATGAGCAGTTCTTC. This chain connects TRBV11-2 to TRBJ2-1, with TRBD2 matching 10 bases. CDR1 is SGHAT and CDR2 is FQNNGV in the germline V gene. V was pared by 1 base and J by 2 bases, with 2 bases of the junction left unmatched. CDR3 length equals 16 residues.

The rearrangement uses TRBV5-5 and TRBJ1-1; 8 positions agree with TRBD1. Per germline, CDR1 SGHKS and CDR2 YYEKEE (reference sequence). Trimming at V came to 5 bases and at J to 1 base, leaving 4 bases not matched to a gene. This CDR3 is built from 14 residues. The chain's CDR3 is CASRRGQANTEAFF. The CDR3 DNA follows: TGTGCCAGCAGGCGGGGACAGGCGAACACTGAAGCTTTCTTT.

J is TRBJ2-1 and V is TRBV7-9, with D possibly matching TRBD2 (5 bases). CDR1 is SEHNR and CDR2 is FQNEAQ in the germline V gene (reference sequence). The CDR3 runs to 16 residues. The V gene lost 3 bases and the J gene lost 0 bases, with 12 bases spanning the gap. CDR3 nucleotides: TGTGCCAGCAGCTTTGGCGGAGGATCCTCCTACAATGAGCAGTTCTTC. It specifies CASSFGGGSSYNEQFF. The full variable domain, in which reference TRBV7-9 and TRBJ2-1 provide the parts outside the CDR3, is DTGVSQNPRHKITKRGQNVTFRCDPISEHNRLYWYRQTLGQGPEFLTYFQNEAQLEKSRLLSDRFSAERPKGSFSTLEIQRTEQGDSAMYLCASSFGGGSSYNEQFFGPGTRLTVL.

This chain joins TRBV6-5 and TRBJ1-1; 8 positions match TRBD1. The germline gives CDR1 MNHEY, CDR2 SVGAGI. CDR3 length: 14 residues. With V trimmed by 6 bases and J by 7 bases, 10 bases remained unmatched. This CDR3 reads CASSLLGGTGEAFF. For the CDR3, the DNA is TGTGCCAGCAGCCTACTCGGGGGGACAGGTGAAGCTTTCTTT.

The table lists this clone with a few counts. This chain joins TRBV5-4 and TRBJ2-2, with 11 bases aligning to TRBD2. V shed 4 bases, J shed 9 bases, and the junction held 5 bases outside the gene matches. The CDR3 is 14 amino acids. Germline CDR1 SGHNT, CDR2 YYREEE (reference sequence). The CDR3 nucleotides read TGTGCCAGCAGCCGTAGCGGGGGGGCTTGGGAGCTGTTTTTT. Protein product: CASSRSGGAWELFF.